The 11 T cell receptor beta chains given below trace back to one sample, sequenced in a study of T cell responses to AZD1222 COVID-19 vaccine (dated by TCRdb to the early 2020s). Libraries were prepared through the immunoSEQ multiplex PCR assay. TCRdb took this table from immuneACCESS and kept in-frame rearrangements with V and J called. Such tables lack part of the clones; where checked against another copy, unresolved V genes explain under half of the gap, and the rest is unexplained. In this sample the table shows approximately 120,000 clones, approximately 88% of which occur a single time. The ten largest account for roughly 3.9% of the sample. The time point label corresponds to: baseline before first vaccination. The sample in question was peripheral blood, obtained on day 0 of AZD1222 vaccination. Source of these receptors: an adult in good health.

The table lists this clone with a few counts. This rearrangement joins TRBV30 to TRBJ1-5, with D possibly TRBD1 on 5 matching bases. The CDR3 is 18 amino acids. V was shortened by 3 bases and J by 0 bases, with 21 bases between the two germline ends. In germline, CDR1 is GTSNPN, CDR2 SVGIG (reference sequence). The chain's CDR3 is CAWRSRVGAGYSNQPQHF. The CDR3 DNA follows: TGTGCCTGGAGAAGTCGTGTAGGGGCGGGATATAGCAATCAGCCCCAGCATTTT.

The V call is TRBV5-6, the J call TRBJ2-3; D possibly corresponds to TRBD2 (5 bases). CDR1 is SGHDT, CDR2 YYEEEE, per germline. Deletions cut 5 bases from V and 4 bases from J, with 14 bases between. The CDR3 extends over 14 amino acids. The CDR3 protein is CASSPTGGADTQYF. The CDR3, as DNA: TGTGCCAGCAGTCCCACCGGAGGCGCAGATACGCAGTATTTT.

The sample holds a few counts of this clone. V and J are TRBV5-1 and TRBJ2-1; D is uncertain. Between the trimmed V and J ends, which lost 0 bases and 10 bases, there was a span of 17 bases. CDR3 length: 15 residues. Germline V CDR1 and CDR2: SGHRS, YFSETQ. This CDR3 is CASSLELGGEGEQFF. CDR3 nucleotide sequence: TGCGCCAGCAGCTTGGAACTGGGTGGAGAAGGGGAGCAGTTCTTC. Drawing the rest from reference TRBV5-1 and TRBJ2-1, the complete variable domain is KAGVTQTPRYLIKTRGQQVTLSCSPISGHRSVSWYQQTPGQGLQFLFEYFSETQRNKGNFPGRFSGRQFSNSRSEMNVSTLELGDSALYLCASSLELGGEGEQFFGPGTRLTVL.

V gene TRBV5-4 combines with J gene TRBJ1-3, with TRBD1 matching over 9 bases. CDR3 length: 16 amino acids. CDR1 is SGHNT, CDR2 YYREEE, per germline (reference sequence). The junction had 11 bases not matched to a gene; V was cut back by 3 bases and J by 7 bases. This CDR3 reads CASSSKPGTGINTIYF. The CDR3 DNA sequence: TGTGCCAGCAGCTCAAAGCCCGGGACAGGGATTAACACCATATATTTT.

V and J are TRBV5-5 and TRBJ1-2; 7 positions match TRBD1. Losses at the gene ends were 4 bases for V and 6 bases for J; bases not matched to a gene: 9. The V gene's germline CDR1 is SGHKS and CDR2 YYEKEE (reference sequence). This CDR3 contains 14 residues. CDR3 nucleotides: TGTGCCAGCAGCCAATTACAGGGGAACAATGGCTACACCTTC. Protein product: CASSQLQGNNGYTF.

The CDR3 spells CASSQSPGQGVRGYNSPLHF. The CDR3 nucleotides are TGCGCCAGCAGCCAGAGCCCGGGACAGGGCGTGAGGGGTTATAATTCACCCCTCCACTTT. This rearrangement joins TRBV5-1 to TRBJ1-6, with 9 bases aligning to TRBD1. Per germline, CDR1 SGHRS and CDR2 YFSETQ. Trimming removed 4 bases from V and 4 bases from J; junction bases left unmatched: 18. The CDR3 sequence is 20 residues long.

The chain recombines TRBV2 with TRBJ1-2; no reliable D call. The CDR3 sequence is 14 residues long. Deletions cut 7 bases from V and 3 bases from J, with 15 bases between. Germline-derived CDR1 and CDR2 are SNHLY and FYNNEI. This chain's CDR3 is CASTMTEAYYGYTF. The CDR3 DNA sequence: TGTGCCAGCACTATGACCGAGGCCTACTATGGCTACACCTTC.

This chain joins TRBV10-2 and TRBJ1-2, with 9 bases fitting TRBD1. This CDR3 comprises 13 residues. The V and J ends lost 8 bases and 4 bases, in that order; junction bases with no gene match: 5. Per the germline V gene, CDR1 is WSHSY and CDR2 is SAAADI. Written as DNA, the CDR3 is TGCGCCAGCGGACAGGGGCTTGGCTATGGCTACACCTTC. Amino acid sequence: CASGQGLGYGYTF.

This clone was counted a single time. V is TRBV2 and J is TRBJ2-7; 9 bases line up with TRBD1. CDR3 length: 15 residues. Germline loops: CDR1 SNHLY, CDR2 FYNNEI. V dropped 3 bases and J dropped 4; count of bases not matched to a gene: 7. CDR3 DNA: TGTGCCAGCAGTGATACTGGGACAGGGCGGTACGAGCAGTACTTC. It encodes CASSDTGTGRYEQYF.

The chain carries TRBV18 and TRBJ1-3; no firm D call. The germline CDR1 and CDR2 sequences are KGHSH and LQKENI. The CDR3 loop spans 19 amino acids. V lost 2 bases and J 0 bases, leaving 20 bases between the germline ends. This CDR3 reads CASSPILQETIISGNTIYF. CDR3 coding DNA: TGTGCCAGCTCACCAATTCTCCAAGAAACAATAATCTCTGGAAACACCATATATTTT.

The chain links TRBV6-2 or TRBV6-3 to TRBJ2-3; 9 bases are shared with TRBD2. The CDR3 is made up of 16 amino acids. J gave up 2 bases and V 0 bases, and 3 bases lay outside the gene matches. CDR1 and CDR2 from the germline V gene are MNHEY and SVGEGT. As DNA, the CDR3 is TGTGCCAGCAGTTACTCCGGGACTAGCTCCACAGATACGCAGTATTTT. Protein sequence: CASSYSGTSSTDTQYF.